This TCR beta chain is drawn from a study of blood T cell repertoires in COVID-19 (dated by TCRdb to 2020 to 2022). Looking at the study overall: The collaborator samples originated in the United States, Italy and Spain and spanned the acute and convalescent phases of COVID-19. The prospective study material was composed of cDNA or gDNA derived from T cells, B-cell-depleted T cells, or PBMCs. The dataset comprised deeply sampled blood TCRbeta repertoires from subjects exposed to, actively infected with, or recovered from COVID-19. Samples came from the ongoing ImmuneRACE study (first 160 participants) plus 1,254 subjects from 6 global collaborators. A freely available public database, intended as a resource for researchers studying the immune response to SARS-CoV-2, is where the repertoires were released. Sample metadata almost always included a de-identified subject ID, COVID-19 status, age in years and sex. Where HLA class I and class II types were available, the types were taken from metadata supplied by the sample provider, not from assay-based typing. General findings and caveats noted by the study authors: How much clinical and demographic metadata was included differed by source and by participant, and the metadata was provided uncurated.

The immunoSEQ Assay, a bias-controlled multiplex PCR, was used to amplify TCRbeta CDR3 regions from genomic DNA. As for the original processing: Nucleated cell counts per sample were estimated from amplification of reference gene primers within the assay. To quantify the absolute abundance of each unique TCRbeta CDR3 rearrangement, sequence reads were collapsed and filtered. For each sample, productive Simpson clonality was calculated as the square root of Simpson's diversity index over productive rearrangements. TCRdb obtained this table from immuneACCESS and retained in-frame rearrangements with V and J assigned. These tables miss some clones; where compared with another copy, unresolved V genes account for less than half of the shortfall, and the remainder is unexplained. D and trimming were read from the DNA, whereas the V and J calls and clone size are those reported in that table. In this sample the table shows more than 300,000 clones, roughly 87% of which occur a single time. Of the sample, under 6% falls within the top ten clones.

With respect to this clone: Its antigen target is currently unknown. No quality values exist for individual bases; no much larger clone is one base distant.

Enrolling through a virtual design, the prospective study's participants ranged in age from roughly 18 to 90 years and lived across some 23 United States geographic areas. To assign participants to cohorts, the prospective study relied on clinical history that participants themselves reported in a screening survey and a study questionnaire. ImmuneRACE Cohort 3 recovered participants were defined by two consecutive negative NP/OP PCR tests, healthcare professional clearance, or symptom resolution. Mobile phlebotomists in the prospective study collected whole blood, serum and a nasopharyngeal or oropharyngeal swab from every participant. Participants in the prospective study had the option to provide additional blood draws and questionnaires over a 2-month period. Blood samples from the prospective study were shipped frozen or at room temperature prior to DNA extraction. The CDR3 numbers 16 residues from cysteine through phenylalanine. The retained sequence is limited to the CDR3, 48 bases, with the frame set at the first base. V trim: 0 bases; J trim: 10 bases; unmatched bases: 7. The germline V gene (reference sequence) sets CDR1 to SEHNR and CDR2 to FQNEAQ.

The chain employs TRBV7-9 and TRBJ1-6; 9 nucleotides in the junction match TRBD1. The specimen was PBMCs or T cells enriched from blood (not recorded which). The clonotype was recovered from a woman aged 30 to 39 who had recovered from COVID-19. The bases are TGTGCCAGCAGCTTAGCGCTCGGACAGGGGAACTCACCCCTCCACTTT. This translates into CASSLALGQGNSPLHF.